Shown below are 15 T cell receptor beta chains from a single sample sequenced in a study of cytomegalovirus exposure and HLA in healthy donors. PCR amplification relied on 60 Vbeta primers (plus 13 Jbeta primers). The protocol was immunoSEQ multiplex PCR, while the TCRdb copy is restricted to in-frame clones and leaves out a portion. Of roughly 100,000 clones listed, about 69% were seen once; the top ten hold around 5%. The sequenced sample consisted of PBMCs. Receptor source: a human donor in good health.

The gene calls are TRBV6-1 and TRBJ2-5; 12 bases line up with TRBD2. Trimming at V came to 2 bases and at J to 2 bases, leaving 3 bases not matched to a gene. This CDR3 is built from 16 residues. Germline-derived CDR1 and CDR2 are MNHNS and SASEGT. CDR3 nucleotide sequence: TGTGCCAGCAGTGAAAGGACTAGCGGGATACAAGAGACCCAGTACTTC. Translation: CASSERTSGIQETQYF.

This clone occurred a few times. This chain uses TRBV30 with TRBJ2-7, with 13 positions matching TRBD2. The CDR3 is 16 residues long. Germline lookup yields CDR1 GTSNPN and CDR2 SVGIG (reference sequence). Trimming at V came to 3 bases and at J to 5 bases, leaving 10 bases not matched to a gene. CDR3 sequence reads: CAWSYSTSGRYHEQYF. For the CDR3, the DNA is TGTGCCTGGAGCTACTCGACTAGCGGGAGGTACCACGAGCAGTACTTC.

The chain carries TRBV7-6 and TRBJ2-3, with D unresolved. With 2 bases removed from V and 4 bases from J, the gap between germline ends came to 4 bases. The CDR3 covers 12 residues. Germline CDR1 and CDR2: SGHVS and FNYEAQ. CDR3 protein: CASSLRSDTQYF. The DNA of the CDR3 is TGTGCCAGCAGCTTACGTTCAGATACGCAGTATTTT.

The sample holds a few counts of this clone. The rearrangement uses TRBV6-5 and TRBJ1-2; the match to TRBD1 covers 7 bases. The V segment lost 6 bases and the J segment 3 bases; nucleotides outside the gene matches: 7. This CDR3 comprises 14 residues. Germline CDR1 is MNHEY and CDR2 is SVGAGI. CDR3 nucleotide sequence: TGTGCCAGCAGACCTACAGGGGTGGACTATGGCTACACCTTC. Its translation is CASRPTGVDYGYTF.

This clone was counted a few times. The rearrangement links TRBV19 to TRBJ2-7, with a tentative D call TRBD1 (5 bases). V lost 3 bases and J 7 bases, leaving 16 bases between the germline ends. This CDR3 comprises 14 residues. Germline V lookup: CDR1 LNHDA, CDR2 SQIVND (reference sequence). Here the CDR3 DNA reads TGTGCCAGTAGTATCGGTCACGCAGGGCGGGAGCAGTACTTC. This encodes CASSIGHAGREQYF.

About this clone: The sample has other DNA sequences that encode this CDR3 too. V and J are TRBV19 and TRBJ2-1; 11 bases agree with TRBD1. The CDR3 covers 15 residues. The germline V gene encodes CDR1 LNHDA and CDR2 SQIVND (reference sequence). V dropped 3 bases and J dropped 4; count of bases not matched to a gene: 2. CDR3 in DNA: TGTGCCAGTAGTATGGGGACAGGGGGATACAATGAGCAGTTCTTC. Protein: CASSMGTGGYNEQFF.

The CDR3 reads CASSSRQGYTEAFF. CDR3 DNA sequence: TGTGCCAGCAGTTCCCGGCAGGGCTACACTGAAGCTTTCTTT. The chain is built from TRBV28 and TRBJ1-1; a possible D gene is TRBD1 (5 bases). CDR1 is MDHEN and CDR2 is SYDVKM in the germline V gene. The V gene lost 4 bases and the J gene lost 3 bases, with 12 bases spanning the gap. The CDR3 has 14 amino acids.

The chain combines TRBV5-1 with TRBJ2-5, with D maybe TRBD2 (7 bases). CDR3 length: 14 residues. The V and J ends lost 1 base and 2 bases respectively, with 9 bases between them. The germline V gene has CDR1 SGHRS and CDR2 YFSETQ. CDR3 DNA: TGCGCCAGCAGCTTGAGGGGGGGTCAAGAGACCCAGTACTTC. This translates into CASSLRGGQETQYF.

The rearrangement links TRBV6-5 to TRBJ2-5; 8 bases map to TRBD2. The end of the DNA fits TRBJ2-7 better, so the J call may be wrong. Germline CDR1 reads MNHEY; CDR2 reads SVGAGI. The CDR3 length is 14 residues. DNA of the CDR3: TGTGCCAGCACCCTGGGTAGCGGGGCCCACGAGCAGTACTTC. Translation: CASTLGSGAHEQYF.

CDR3 DNA: TGTGCCAGCAGTTTATTGACTAGCGGGGCCACCGGGGAGCTGTTTTTT. Protein: CASSLLTSGATGELFF. V usage is TRBV27 and J usage is TRBJ2-2, with 11 bases lining up with TRBD2. The CDR3 runs 16 residues. Germline lookup yields CDR1 MNHEY and CDR2 SMNVEV (reference sequence). With V trimmed by 1 base and J by 4 bases, 2 bases remained unmatched.

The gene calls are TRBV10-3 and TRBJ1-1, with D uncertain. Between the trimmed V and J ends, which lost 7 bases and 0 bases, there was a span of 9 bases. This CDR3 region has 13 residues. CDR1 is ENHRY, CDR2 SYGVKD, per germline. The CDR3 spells CAITEGLNTEAFF. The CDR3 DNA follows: TGTGCCATCACGGAGGGCCTGAACACTGAAGCTTTCTTT.

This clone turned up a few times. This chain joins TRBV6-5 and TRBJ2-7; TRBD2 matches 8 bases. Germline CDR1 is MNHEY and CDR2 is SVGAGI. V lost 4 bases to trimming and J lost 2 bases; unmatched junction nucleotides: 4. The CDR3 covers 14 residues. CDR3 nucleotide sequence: TGTGCCAGCAGTTCGCTAGCGGGCGCCTACGAGCAGTACTTC. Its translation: CASSSLAGAYEQYF.

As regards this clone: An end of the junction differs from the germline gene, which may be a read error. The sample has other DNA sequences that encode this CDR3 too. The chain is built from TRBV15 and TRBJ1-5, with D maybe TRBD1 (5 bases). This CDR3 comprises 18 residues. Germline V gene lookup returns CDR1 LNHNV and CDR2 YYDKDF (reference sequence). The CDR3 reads CATSPRLMRASGDQPQHF. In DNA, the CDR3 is TGTGCCACCAGCCCCCGTCTCATGCGGGCGTCGGGGGATCAGCCCCAGCACTTT.

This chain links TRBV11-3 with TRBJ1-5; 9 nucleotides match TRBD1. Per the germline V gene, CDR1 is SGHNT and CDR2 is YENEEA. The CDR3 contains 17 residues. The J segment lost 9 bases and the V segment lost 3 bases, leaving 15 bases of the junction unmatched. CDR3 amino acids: CASSFTWDRAPRRPQHF. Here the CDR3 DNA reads TGTGCCAGCAGCTTTACATGGGACAGGGCCCCTCGGAGGCCCCAGCATTTT.

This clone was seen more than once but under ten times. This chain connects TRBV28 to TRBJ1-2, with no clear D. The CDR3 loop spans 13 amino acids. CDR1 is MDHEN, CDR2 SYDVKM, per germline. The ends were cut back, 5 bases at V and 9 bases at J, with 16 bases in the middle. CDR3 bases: TGTGCCAGCAGTCCACTCAACCCAACGAGCTACACCTTC. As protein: CASSPLNPTSYTF.